The 32 T cell receptor beta chains given below trace back to one sample, sequenced in a study of blood T cell repertoires in COVID-19. Data came from immunoSEQ multiplex PCR; TCRdb stores just in-frame clones and leaves some out. This sample has some 140,000 clones, with roughly 80% found just once. The sample comprised peripheral blood. The receptors were sampled from an elderly woman with acute or convalescent COVID-19.

J is TRBJ2-2 and V is TRBV27; tentatively, D is TRBD1 (6 bases). The CDR3 is 14 residues long. Germline CDR1 MNHEY, CDR2 SMNVEV (reference sequence). Trimming took 1 base from V and 3 from J, leaving 6 bases between them. The CDR3 nucleotides are TGTGCCAGCAGTTTATACAGGGACACCGGGGAGCTGTTTTTT. Its protein is CASSLYRDTGELFF.

The table lists this clone with a few counts. This chain uses TRBV12-3 or TRBV12-4 with TRBJ1-5; no clear D gene. The length of the CDR3 is 13 residues. Trimming removed 1 base at V and 4 bases at J, with 5 bases between. For the CDR3, the DNA is TGTGCCAGCAGTTTAGGGCCTAATCAGCCCCAGCATTTT. It yields the protein CASSLGPNQPQHF.

J is TRBJ1-2 and V is TRBV25-1; D uncertain. Germline assignment: CDR1 MGHDK and CDR2 SYGVNS. The CDR3 runs to 15 residues. The V end was cut by 7 bases, the J end by 4 bases, with 19 bases between. CDR3 DNA: TGTGCCAGCACGGCGATGATGGATGGAGGCTATGGCTACACCTTC. Encoded protein: CASTAMMDGGYGYTF.

The chain combines TRBV5-4 with TRBJ1-2, with TRBD1 matching over 7 bases. Unmatched junction bases numbered 5, after V lost 4 bases and J lost 5 bases. This CDR3 has 13 residues. CDR1 SGHNT and CDR2 YYREEE come from the germline V gene (reference sequence). Here the CDR3 reads CASSPDRVYGYTF. The CDR3 DNA sequence: TGTGCCAGCAGCCCCGACAGGGTATATGGCTACACCTTC.

The chain couples TRBV5-1 to TRBJ1-1, with D maybe TRBD1 (6 bases). V shed 4 bases and J shed 1 base, with 17 bases lying between them. The germline CDR1 and CDR2 sequences are SGHRS and YFSETQ. CDR3 length equals 16 residues. The CDR3: CASSLTPSQGNTEAFF. The CDR3 coding sequence is TGCGCCAGCAGCCTAACACCCTCACAGGGGAACACTGAAGCTTTCTTT.

The rearrangement links TRBV6-2 or TRBV6-3 to TRBJ1-2, with 8 bases aligning to TRBD1. Trimming took 6 bases from V and 3 from J; bases not matched to a gene: 15. This CDR3 region has 17 residues. The germline V gene encodes CDR1 MNHEY and CDR2 SVGEGT. The chain's CDR3 is CASSIQPRGLDHYGYTF. In DNA form, the CDR3 reads TGTGCCAGCAGCATCCAACCCAGGGGGCTGGACCACTATGGCTACACCTTC.

The chain carries TRBV14 and TRBJ2-5; maybe TRBD1 (6 bases). V was cut by 0 bases and J by 5 bases, with 16 bases left in between. This CDR3 is 16 amino acids long. Germline assignment: CDR1 SGHDN and CDR2 FVKESK. DNA for the CDR3: TGTGCCAGCAGCCAAGAGGTGGACGCGAGGGGGGAGACCCAGTACTTC. This gives the protein CASSQEVDARGETQYF.

The chain carries TRBV27 and TRBJ1-4; possible D gene TRBD1, 5 bases. This CDR3 is 15 amino acids long. From germline, CDR1 is MNHEY and CDR2 SMNVEV (reference sequence). V lost 6 bases, J lost 2 bases, and 13 bases lay in between. CDR3 in amino acids: CASSPIQGTNEKLFF. Written as DNA, the CDR3 is TGTGCCAGCAGCCCAATCCAGGGTACTAATGAAAAACTGTTTTTT.

The chain recombines TRBV18 with TRBJ2-1; 9 nucleotides line up with TRBD2. This CDR3 is built from 14 residues. In germline, CDR1 is KGHSH, CDR2 LQKENI. J gave up 12 bases and V 6 bases, and 12 bases lay outside the gene matches. CDR3 in amino acids: CASSPGLAQRGQFF. In DNA, the CDR3 is TGTGCCAGCTCGCCGGGACTAGCCCAACGAGGGCAGTTCTTC.

On this clone: Other DNA variants within this sample encode the same CDR3. This chain uses TRBV12-3 or TRBV12-4 with TRBJ1-1; tentatively, D is TRBD1 (5 bases). The germline V and J ends were trimmed by 5 bases and 0 bases, with 7 bases remaining between them. The CDR3 extends over 13 amino acids. CDR3 region: CASSRQLNTEAFF. DNA for the CDR3: TGTGCCAGCAGTCGACAGTTGAACACTGAAGCTTTCTTT.

The rearrangement uses TRBV7-8 and TRBJ1-1; tentative D call: TRBD1 (6 bases). The V end was cut by 3 bases, the J end by 3 bases, with 17 bases between. Per germline, CDR1 SGHVS and CDR2 FQNEAQ. This CDR3 has 16 amino acids. Written as DNA, the CDR3 is TGTGCCAGCAGCTTCACAGGGTCGAGAAGGGACACTGAAGCTTTCTTT. It specifies CASSFTGSRRDTEAFF.

Only one count was recorded for this clone. The CDR3 is CASSPPRGAGDGYTF. CDR3 nucleotides: TGTGCCAGCTCACCACCGCGGGGGGCTGGCGATGGCTACACCTTC. The genes are TRBV18 and TRBJ1-2, with D maybe TRBD1 (6 bases). CDR1 is KGHSH, CDR2 LQKENI, per germline. With 0 bases removed from V and 6 bases from J, the gap between germline ends came to 14 bases. CDR3 length: 15 residues.

The sample holds a few counts of this clone. The genes are TRBV6-5 and TRBJ1-1; 8 nucleotides line up with TRBD1. CDR3 length equals 14 residues. Germline CDR1 is MNHEY and CDR2 is SVGAGI. The V and J ends lost 5 bases and 3 bases, in that order; junction bases with no gene match: 5. The CDR3 nucleotides are TGTGCCAGCAGTCTGGACAGGGCCGACACTGAAGCTTTCTTT. This encodes CASSLDRADTEAFF.

The V gene is TRBV11-2, the J gene TRBJ2-3, with 11 positions matching TRBD2. V lost 0 bases, J lost 3 bases, and 14 bases stayed unmatched. Germline V gene lookup returns CDR1 SGHAT and CDR2 FQNNGV. CDR3 size: 20 residues. The chain's CDR3 is CASSLDQIRASGGLTDTQYF. CDR3 nucleotide sequence: TGTGCCAGCAGCTTAGACCAAATACGGGCTAGCGGGGGGCTTACAGATACGCAGTATTTT.

J is TRBJ2-4 and V is TRBV7-2; the D gene is possibly TRBD2 (6 bases). There are 15 residues in the CDR3. Looked up from germline, CDR1 is SGHTA and CDR2 is FQGNSA. The ends were cut back, 5 bases at V and 1 base at J, with 12 bases in the middle. The CDR3 is CASSPGRSAKNIQYF. CDR3 DNA: TGTGCCAGCAGCCCAGGGAGGTCGGCCAAAAACATTCAGTACTTC.

This sequence joins TRBV24-1 and TRBJ2-2; a possible D gene is TRBD2 (5 bases). This CDR3 is built from 13 residues. The germline V and J ends were trimmed by 7 bases and 0 bases, with 5 bases remaining between them. Germline V lookup: CDR1 KGHDR, CDR2 SFDVKD. CDR3 sequence reads: CATSGTNTGELFF. The CDR3, as DNA: TGTGCCACCAGCGGGACGAACACCGGGGAGCTGTTTTTT.

V and J are TRBV5-8 and TRBJ2-5; TRBD2 matches at 15 bases. Per germline, CDR1 SGHTS and CDR2 YDEGEE. V dropped 4 bases and J dropped 2; count of bases not matched to a gene: 6. This CDR3 has 17 residues. The CDR3 loop reads CASSLGTSGGLQETQYF. DNA for the CDR3: TGTGCCAGCAGCCTCGGGACTAGCGGGGGGCTTCAAGAGACCCAGTACTTC.

This clone was counted a few times. The chain is built from TRBV6-6 and TRBJ1-1, with 11 nucleotides matching TRBD1. The CDR3 sequence is 17 residues long. Losses at the gene ends were 6 bases for V and 5 bases for J; bases not matched to a gene: 14. The germline CDR1 and CDR2 sequences are MNHNY and SVGAGI (reference sequence). The CDR3 spells CASSRAGGQGVGTEAFF. CDR3 DNA: TGTGCCAGCAGCCGAGCCGGGGGACAGGGGGTTGGAACTGAAGCTTTCTTT.

CDR3 protein: CASSLRGTGPVNTEAFF. CDR3 in DNA: TGTGCCAGCAGTTTAAGGGGGACAGGCCCCGTGAACACTGAAGCTTTCTTT. This sequence joins TRBV27 and TRBJ1-1; TRBD1 matches at 8 bases. CDR3 length: 17 residues. From germline, CDR1 is MNHEY and CDR2 SMNVEV (reference sequence). Trimming removed 2 bases from V and 0 bases from J; junction bases left unmatched: 8.

The V call is TRBV7-9, the J call TRBJ2-2, with 7 bases aligning to TRBD1. Germline values: CDR1 SEHNR, CDR2 FQNEAQ (reference sequence). Trimming removed 6 bases from V and 4 bases from J; junction bases left unmatched: 8. The CDR3 is 15 amino acids. For the CDR3, the DNA is TGTGCCAGCAGGAGACAGGGTCAATTCACCGGGGAGCTGTTTTTT. Residues: CASRRQGQFTGELFF.

The rearrangement uses TRBV27 and TRBJ1-1, with a tentative D call TRBD1 (6 bases). The CDR3 has 14 residues. Looked up from germline, CDR1 is MNHEY and CDR2 is SMNVEV (reference sequence). With 5 bases removed from V and 5 bases from J, the gap between germline ends came to 15 bases. Written as DNA, the CDR3 is TGTGCCAGCAGTCCTGCCATAAGGGGGACTGAAGCTTTCTTT. Its translation is CASSPAIRGTEAFF.

The V call is TRBV5-1, the J call TRBJ2-2; TRBD1 aligns across 8 bases. Germline V gene sequence: CDR1 SGHRS, CDR2 YFSETQ. J was trimmed by 5 bases and V by 0 bases; bases with no gene match: 6. CDR3 length: 16 residues. The CDR3 DNA follows: TGCGCCAGCAGCTTGGCCCCAGGGGGCGCGACCGGGGAGCTGTTTTTT. Translated: CASSLAPGGATGELFF.

V gene TRBV10-1 combines with J gene TRBJ1-2; 8 nucleotides match TRBD1. Germline trimming cut 9 bases from V and 1 base from J; bases unmatched to any gene: 4. CDR1 is WNHNN and CDR2 is SYGVQD in the germline V gene (reference sequence). This CDR3 has 13 amino acids. For the CDR3, the DNA is TGCGCCAGTAACAGGGGGAGTAACTATGGCTACACCTTC. Protein sequence: CASNRGSNYGYTF.

This clone was observed once. The rearrangement joins TRBV11-1 to TRBJ2-1; possible D gene TRBD2, 5 bases. Germline loops: CDR1 SGHAT, CDR2 FQDESV (reference sequence). The CDR3 has 15 residues. V was pared by 3 bases and J by 0 bases, with 9 bases between. The CDR3 sequence: CASSLTITSYNEQFF. The CDR3 nucleotides read TGTGCCAGCAGCTTGACTATTACCTCCTACAATGAGCAGTTCTTC.

The chain recombines TRBV4-1 with TRBJ2-2; 8 nucleotides line up with TRBD1. V lost 0 bases to trimming and J lost 7 bases; unmatched junction nucleotides: 7. Germline loops: CDR1 MGHRA, CDR2 YSYEKL. The CDR3 contains 16 residues. The CDR3 DNA reads TGCGCCAGCAGCCAAGATCCAGACAGGGGTGGCGGGGAGCTGTTTTTT. It specifies CASSQDPDRGGGELFF.

The V gene is TRBV4-1, the J gene TRBJ2-2; TRBD1 aligns across 7 bases. The germline CDR1 and CDR2 sequences are MGHRA and YSYEKL. CDR3 length: 15 residues. V lost 1 base, J lost 4 bases, and 3 bases stayed unmatched. CDR3 DNA sequence: TGCGCCAGCAGCCAAGGGACAGGAGGCACCGGGGAGCTGTTTTTT. Amino acid sequence: CASSQGTGGTGELFF.

This clone came up a few times. The chain couples TRBV7-8 to TRBJ2-1; D might be TRBD1 (6 bases). V was shortened by 2 bases and J by 5 bases, with 16 bases between the two germline ends. The germline V gene has CDR1 SGHVS and CDR2 FQNEAQ. The CDR3 covers 16 residues. The CDR3 sequence: CASSLNPQGLDNEQFF. The CDR3 region has the DNA TGTGCCAGCAGCTTAAACCCGCAGGGGCTAGACAATGAGCAGTTCTTC.

The chain uses TRBV11-2 and TRBJ1-6; TRBD1 matches at 10 bases. The CDR3 loop spans 14 amino acids. Per the germline V gene, CDR1 is SGHAT and CDR2 is FQNNGV. Losses at the gene ends were 6 bases for V and 8 bases for J; bases not matched to a gene: 4. In DNA, the CDR3 is TGTGCCAGCAGTACCGGGACAGGGGATTCACCCCTCCACTTT. As protein: CASSTGTGDSPLHF.

The chain links TRBV5-4 to TRBJ2-1, with 10 nucleotides matching TRBD1. This CDR3 is 14 amino acids long. CDR1 and CDR2 from the germline V gene are SGHNT and YYREEE (reference sequence). The J segment lost 4 bases and the V segment lost 4 bases, leaving 2 bases of the junction unmatched. CDR3 sequence reads: CASSKGQGYNEQFF. In nucleotides, the CDR3 is TGTGCCAGCAGCAAGGGACAGGGGTACAATGAGCAGTTCTTC.

The CDR3 is CASSLDAGEPQHF. CDR3 bases: TGCGCCAGCAGCTTGGACGCCGGGGAGCCCCAGCATTTT. V gene TRBV5-1 combines with J gene TRBJ1-5; D remains unclear. Germline V gene lookup returns CDR1 SGHRS and CDR2 YFSETQ. The germline V and J ends were trimmed by 0 bases and 8 bases, with 9 bases remaining between them. The CDR3 has 13 amino acids.

The chain joins TRBV4-3 to TRBJ2-7, with D tentatively TRBD2 (6 bases). Germline V gene sequence: CDR1 LGHNA, CDR2 YSLEER. The CDR3 sequence is 14 residues long. Trimming removed 6 bases at V and 6 bases at J, with 18 bases between. The CDR3 protein is CASSQRVGGSEQYF. CDR3 DNA sequence: TGCGCCAGCAGTCAGCGGGTGGGCGGTAGCGAGCAGTACTTC.

V usage is TRBV6-2 or TRBV6-3 and J usage is TRBJ2-7, with 12 bases that match TRBD1. In germline, CDR1 is MNHEY, CDR2 SVGEGT. CDR3 size: 16 residues. With 4 bases clipped from V and 3 bases from J, the junction kept 7 bases outside the gene matches. CDR3 in amino acids: CASSSPRDRGHYEQYF. The CDR3 bases are TGTGCCAGCAGTTCTCCCCGGGACAGGGGGCACTACGAGCAGTACTTC.